What follows is one T cell receptor beta chain and its context. The target of this receptor is not known. The input lacks base qualities; no much larger clone sits a single base away. Library method: PCR. TCRdb records NextSeq 500 as the sequencer. TCRdb applied fastp at Q25 and MiXCR to the public reads, then kept only in-frame beta chains. Identical CDR3 protein sequences are pooled into one entry, listed with their most common genes and DNA. For this sample there are 10,000 to 12,000 distinct CDR3 sequences; around 30% appear just once. The ten top clones hold about 8.5% of the sample. This specimen belongs to a study of immune characterization of retroperitoneal liposarcoma (dated by TCRdb to the late 2010s). There are 15 amino acids in the CDR3, from cysteine to phenylalanine inclusive. Only the CDR3 DNA is retained, 45 bases long and in frame from the first base. Germline trimming: 4 bases from V, 0 bases from J; junction bases outside gene matches: 4. In the germline V gene, CDR1 corresponds to MGHDK and CDR2 to SYGVNS.

The chain couples TRBV25-1 to TRBJ2-3; the central 7 bases match TRBD1. The sequencing input was tumor tissue. The sequence was obtained from a male donor with retroperitoneal liposarcoma. For the CDR3, the sequence is CASSAGTASTDTQYF. Read as DNA, the sequence is TGTGCCAGCAGTGCCGGGACAGCTAGCACAGATACGCAGTATTTT.